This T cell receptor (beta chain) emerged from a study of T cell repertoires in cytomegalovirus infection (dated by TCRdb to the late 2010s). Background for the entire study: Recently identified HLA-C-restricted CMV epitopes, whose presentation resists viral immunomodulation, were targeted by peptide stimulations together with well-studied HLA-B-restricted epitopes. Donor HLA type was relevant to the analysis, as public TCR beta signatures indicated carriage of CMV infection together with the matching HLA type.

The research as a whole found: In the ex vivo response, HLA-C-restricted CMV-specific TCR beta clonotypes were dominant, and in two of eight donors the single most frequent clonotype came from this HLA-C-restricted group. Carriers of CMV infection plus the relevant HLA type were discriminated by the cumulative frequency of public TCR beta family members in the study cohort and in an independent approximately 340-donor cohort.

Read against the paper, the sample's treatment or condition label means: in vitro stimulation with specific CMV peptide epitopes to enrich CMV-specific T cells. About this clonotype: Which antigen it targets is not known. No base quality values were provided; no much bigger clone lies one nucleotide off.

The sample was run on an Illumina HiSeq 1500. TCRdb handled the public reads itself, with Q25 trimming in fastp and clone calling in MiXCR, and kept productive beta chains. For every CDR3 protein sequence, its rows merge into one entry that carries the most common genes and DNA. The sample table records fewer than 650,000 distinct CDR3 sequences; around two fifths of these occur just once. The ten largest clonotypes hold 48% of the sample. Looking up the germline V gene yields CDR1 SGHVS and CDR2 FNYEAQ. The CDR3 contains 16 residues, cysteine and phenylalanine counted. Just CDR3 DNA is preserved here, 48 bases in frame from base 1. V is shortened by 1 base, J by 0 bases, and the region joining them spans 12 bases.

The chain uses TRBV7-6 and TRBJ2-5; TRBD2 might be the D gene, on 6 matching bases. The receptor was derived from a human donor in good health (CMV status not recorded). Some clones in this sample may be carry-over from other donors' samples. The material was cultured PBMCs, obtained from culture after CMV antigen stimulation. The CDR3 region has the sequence CASSLVLATDQETQYF. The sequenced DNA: TGTGCCAGCAGCTTAGTTCTAGCGACGGACCAAGAGACCCAGTACTTC.